The clone carrying this T cell receptor beta chain has a count of ten or more. Its antigen is not identified. Input was 900,000 to 1,000,000 sorted T cells, either CD4+ or CD8+. The sample comes from a study of neurological immune-mediated disorders. The study's findings and limits: HTLV-1-associated myelopathy had the most TCR clonal expansion, while multiple sclerosis had the least, a level that fell below healthy controls. Across subjects, no CDR3 amino acid sequence appeared in expanded clones of more than one subject, a finding that suggested private repertoires in all groups.

Germline CDR1 MNHNS, CDR2 SASEGT. V was cut by 8 bases and J by 3 bases, with 8 bases left in between. The CDR3 totals 11 residues. Template-switch 5'RACE cDNA synthesis added a 10-nucleotide unique molecular identifier. TCRdb reprocessed the 5' RACE reads with MiXCR, giving one entry per CDR3 protein. The data contain roughly 19,000 distinct CDR3 sequences, approximately 7.3% of them singletons. This TCR derives from a young woman with HTLV-1-associated myelopathy (HAM/TSP). The chain combines TRBV6-1 with TRBJ2-7; no definite D call. The sequenced material came from CD8+ T cells from blood. CDR3 in amino acids: CASEMGYEQYF. In DNA form, the CDR3 reads TGTGCCAGCGAAATGGGCTACGAGCAGTACTTC.